Sequencing of this T cell receptor beta chain was carried out in a study of cytomegalovirus exposure and HLA in healthy donors. Findings and limits, study-wide: Most TCR beta V segments were productive about 90% or about 30% of the time in an earlier analysis.

As regards this clone: Its antigen is undetermined.

CDR3 size: 14 residues. The ends lost 1 base at V and 3 bases at J; junction bases unmatched: 0. From germline, CDR1 is SNHLY and CDR2 FYNNEI. Use of 60 Vbeta and 13 Jbeta primers characterized the PCR. Profiling relied on immunoSEQ multiplex PCR, and the TCRdb table lists in-frame clones only, not all of them. The table lists about 130,000 clones, around 78% of them singletons. The receptor was derived from a man aged 50-60 years in good health and CMV-seronegative. The J gene is TRBJ2-1, the V gene TRBV2; TRBD1 aligns across 7 bases. The sequencing sample was made of PBMCs. DNA of the CDR3: TGTGCCAGCAGTGAAGGGACAGGCTACAATGAGCAGTTCTTC. As protein: CASSEGTGYNEQFF.